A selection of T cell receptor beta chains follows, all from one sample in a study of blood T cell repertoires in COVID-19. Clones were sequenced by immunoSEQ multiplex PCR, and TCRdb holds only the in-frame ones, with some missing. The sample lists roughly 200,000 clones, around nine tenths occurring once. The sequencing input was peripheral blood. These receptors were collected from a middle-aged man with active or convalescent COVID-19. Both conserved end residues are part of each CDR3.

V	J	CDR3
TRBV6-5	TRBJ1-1	CAGGGQGKGLTEAFF
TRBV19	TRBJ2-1	CASEEGSAYNEQFF
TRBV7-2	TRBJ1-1	CASSLVQVTEAFF
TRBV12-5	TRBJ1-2	CASGWAYGYTF
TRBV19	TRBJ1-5	CASRDGQGWRQPQHF
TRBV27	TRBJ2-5	CASSPGPGTEETQYF
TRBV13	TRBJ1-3	CASSLGTGRNTIYF
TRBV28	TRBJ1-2	CASSFVANYGYTF
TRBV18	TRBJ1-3	CASSPSSGNTIYF
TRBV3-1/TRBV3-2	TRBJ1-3	CASSQDWGQGDTIYF
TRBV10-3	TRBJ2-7	CAISVGGSYEQYF
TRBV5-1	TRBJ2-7	CASGDRGYEQYF
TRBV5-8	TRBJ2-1	CASSVGTSGRDEQFF
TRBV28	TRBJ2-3	CASSPRTGVTDTQYF
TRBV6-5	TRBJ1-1	CASAIDRGNTEAFF
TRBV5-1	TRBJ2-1	CASSLALWTSGGPSYNEQFF
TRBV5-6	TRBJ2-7	CASSLADRVYEQYF
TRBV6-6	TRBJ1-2	CASSYSEGSYGYTF
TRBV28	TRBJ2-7	CASSLQGTGGISYEQYF
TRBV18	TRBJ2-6	CASSPSNVLTF
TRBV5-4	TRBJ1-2	CASSLADGANYGYTF
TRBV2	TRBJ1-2	CASSEVKPDGYTF
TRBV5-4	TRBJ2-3	CASSLPGQGTDTQYF
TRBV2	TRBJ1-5	CASGRERYQPQHF
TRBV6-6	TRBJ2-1	CASTGADEQFF
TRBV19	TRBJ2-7	CASSGTEVFEQYF
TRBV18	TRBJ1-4	CASSPPGRDNEKLFF
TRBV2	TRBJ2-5	CASKTGDETQYF
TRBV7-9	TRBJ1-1	CASSSYQGNTEAFF
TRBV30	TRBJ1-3	CAWKLGQLGNTIYF
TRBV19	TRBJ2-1	CASSIAGGLDEQFF
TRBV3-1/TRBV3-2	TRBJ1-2	CASSQEAGLNYGYTF
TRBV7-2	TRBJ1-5	CASSPRASNQPQHF
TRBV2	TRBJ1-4	CASSVGRAGEKLFF
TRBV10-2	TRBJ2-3	CASREPPGLAVNTDTQYF
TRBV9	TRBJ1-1	CASSAQGETEAFF
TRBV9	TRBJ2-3	CASSPRTSVDTQYF
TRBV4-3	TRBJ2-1	CASSRASGQLDEQFF
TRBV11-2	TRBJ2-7	CASSLGGPASYEQYF
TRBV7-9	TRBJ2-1	CASSLAVGGSNEQFF
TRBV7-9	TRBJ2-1	CASSSKGLVVWEQFF
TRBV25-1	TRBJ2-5	CASTGQGETQYF
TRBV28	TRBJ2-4	CASSLLQGVNIQYF
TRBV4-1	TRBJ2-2	CASSLPRAGELFF
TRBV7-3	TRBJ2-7	CASSFSQGYEQYF
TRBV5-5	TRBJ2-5	CASSYGLAAQETQYF
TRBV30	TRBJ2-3	CAGGTGKSSSTDTQYF
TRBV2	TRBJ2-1	CASRGVNEQFF
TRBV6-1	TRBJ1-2	CASSSRTDWNYGYTF
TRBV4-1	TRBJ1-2	CASSRDSGFVNYGYTF
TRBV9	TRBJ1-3	CASSVEEGDGNTIYF